This passage covers 2 T cell receptor beta chains from one sample sequenced in a study of early T cells in non-severe SARS-CoV-2 infection. TCRdb passed the 5' RACE reads through MiXCR, listing each CDR3 protein once. In the table there are 70,000 to 90,000 distinct CDR3 sequences, approximately 11% of which are singletons. The sequencing sample was made of whole blood. These receptors originate from an adult who was a healthcare worker with PCR-confirmed SARS-CoV-2 infection or an uninfected control (not recorded which).

The chain couples TRBV29-1 to TRBJ2-4; 8 positions agree with TRBD1. V lost 6 bases and J lost 8; bases outside the gene matches: 3. The CDR3 has 11 amino acids. Germline V lookup: CDR1 SQVTM, CDR2 ANQGSEA. CDR3 nucleotides: TGCAGCGTCGTACAGGGGGACATTCAGTACTTC. This gives the protein CSVVQGDIQYF.

This clonotype was found a few times. The DNA is omitted, as the CDR3 cannot be located on it reliably, and the CDR3 follows TCRdb's listing. J is TRBJ1-2 and V is TRBV19; the table's D call, TRBD1, has no DNA check behind it. Germline CDR1 LNHDA, CDR2 SQIVND (reference sequence). With termini counted, the CDR3 has 13 amino acids. This CDR3 reads CATFLWTGDGYTF.